This T cell receptor (beta chain) was recorded in a study of CD8 T cells in ankylosing spondylitis. General study points: One TCR beta motif, made up of several highly homologous variants, appeared characteristic of ankylosing spondylitis blood. Disease-linked clones were reportedly significantly enriched in matched ankylosing spondylitis synovial fluid.

A remark on this clonotype: Its target is unknown.

As the method for making TCR beta libraries, quantitative 5'-RACE with molecular barcodes was used. MiXCR, applied by TCRdb to the 5' RACE reads, yields one record per CDR3 protein. The repertoire holds some 130,000 distinct CDR3 sequences, 6% to 8.5% seen once, with 9.5% to 15% in the top ten. V shed 0 bases and J shed 8 bases, with 8 bases lying between them. Germline lookup yields CDR1 SGDLS and CDR2 YYNGEE. The length of the CDR3 is 12 residues. The origin of this receptor is a female donor with ankylosing spondylitis or in good health (not recorded which). V is TRBV9 and J is TRBJ1-2; D ambiguous. The sequenced sample was blood, either unsorted or a sorted T cell fraction (not recorded which). The chain's CDR3 is CASSVVGKGYTF. CDR3 DNA: TGTGCCAGCAGCGTAGTTGGAAAGGGCTACACCTTC.